The rows below give T cell receptor beta chains drawn from one sample of a study of blood T cells in healthy people across ages. TCRdb called the 5' RACE reads again in MiXCR, with one record for every CDR3 protein. The profile shows fewer than 1.5 million distinct CDR3 sequences, approximately 42% of them singletons. The sequencing sample was made of blood. Receptor source: a woman between 18 and 29 years old in good health. Both conserved end residues are part of each CDR3. The order of the fields is clone size, J gene, V gene, D gene, CDR3 DNA, CDR3 protein. D genes are given only for firm matches. Size is stated for part of the rows, as once, few or many counts, or as a class when the clone is expanded.

>-|TRBJ2-7|TRBV10-3|-
TGTGCCATCAGTGAGGGGCAGGGCGGCGAGCAGTACTTC
CAISEGQGGEQYF
>-|TRBJ2-7|TRBV9|TRBD2
TGTGCCAGCAGCGTAGATCCTATCCCCAGTAGCGGGGGTTACGAGCAGTACTTC
CASSVDPIPSSGGYEQYF
>-|TRBJ1-4|TRBV11-2|-
TGTGCCAGCAGCTTCCGAGGGGCCGCTAATGAAAAACTGTTTTTT
CASSFRGAANEKLFF
>-|TRBJ2-4|TRBV12-3/TRBV12-4|-
TGTGCCAGCAGCCCCTTTCCGGAGACCAAAAACATTCAGTACTTC
CASSPFPETKNIQYF
>many|TRBJ1-6|TRBV10-3|-
TGTGCCATCAGTGAGTCGACGGGGAGAAATTCACCCCTCCACTTT
CAISESTGRNSPLHF
>-|TRBJ2-3|TRBV15|-
TGTGCCACCAGCAGAGGTCTCAGCGGCCCCGCAGATACGCAGTATTTT
CATSRGLSGPADTQYF
>-|TRBJ2-3|TRBV7-3|-
TGTGCCAGCAGCTTAAATACCCAGGGGAAGCAGTATTTT
CASSLNTQGKQYF
>-|TRBJ1-1|TRBV20-1|-
TGCAGTGCTAGAGTACACACTGAAGCTTTCTTT
CSARVHTEAFF
>many|TRBJ2-3|TRBV5-1|-
TGTGCCAGCAGCTTAGCGCCCAGCACAGATACGCAGTATTTT
CASSLAPSTDTQYF
>-|TRBJ2-3|TRBV6-6|TRBD1
TGTGCCAGCACCCTAGCCGGGCCAGGGGGATCAGATACGCAGTATTTT
CASTLAGPGGSDTQYF
>once|TRBJ2-1|TRBV7-7|-
TGTGCTAGCAGCTTAGACTCGCTGGGTGAGCAGTTCTTC
CASSLDSLGEQFF
>-|TRBJ1-1|TRBV5-1|-
TGCGCCAGCAGCGCCCTGGGCGGGCCGAACACTGAAGCTTTCTTT
CASSALGGPNTEAFF
>-|TRBJ2-7|TRBV28|-
TGTGCCAGCCCAATCGCCCGGGACAAGAGCTCCTACGAGCAGTACTTC
CASPIARDKSSYEQYF
>few|TRBJ1-2|TRBV7-3|-
TGTGCCAGCAGCTTAAAGCCGAGGGATGGCTACACCTTC
CASSLKPRDGYTF
>many|TRBJ2-5|TRBV12-3/TRBV12-4|TRBD2
TGTGCCAGCAGGAGGACTAGCGGGCAAGAGACCCAGTACTTC
CASRRTSGQETQYF
>few|TRBJ2-2|TRBV20-1|-
TGCAGTGCTAGAGTTTTTGAGGGGGGTACCACCGGGGAGCTGTTTTTT
CSARVFEGGTTGELFF
>-|TRBJ2-7|TRBV4-1|TRBD2
TGCGCCAGCAGCCAAGATGGGGGGGCCTACGAGCAGTACTTC
CASSQDGGAYEQYF
>once|TRBJ2-5|TRBV2|TRBD2
TGTGCCAGCAGTGAAGGACTAGCGGGGAACCAAGAGACCCAGTACTTC
CASSEGLAGNQETQYF
>-|TRBJ2-6|TRBV7-9|-
TGTGCCTGCAGCTTAGTCCTGCCCTCTGGGGCCAACGTCCTGACTTTC
CACSLVLPSGANVLTF
>few|TRBJ1-1|TRBV29-1|-
TGCAGCGTCATCGAAGGGTATAACACTGAAGCTTTCTTT
CSVIEGYNTEAFF
>few|TRBJ2-1|TRBV20-1|-
TGCAGTGCTAGACCTAAGGGGGCGGGGCTAGCGTCTAATGAGCAGTTCTTC
CSARPKGAGLASNEQFF
>few|TRBJ2-7|TRBV6-5|TRBD2
TGTGCCAGCAGTTCCCCTGGGACTATTGGATACGAGCAGTACTTC
CASSSPGTIGYEQYF
>-|TRBJ2-3|TRBV7-9|-
TGTGCCAGCAGCGACCTAGCAGGCGGCGGAACAGATAAGCAGTATTTT
CASSDLAGGGTDKQYF
>few|TRBJ1-2|TRBV15|-
TGTGCCACCACCTACCCTGGGGGGCCGGACTATGGCTACACCTTC
CATTYPGGPDYGYTF
>-|TRBJ2-7|TRBV7-2|-
TGTGCCAGCAGCTTAGCGCGAGATCACCAGTGGTACTTC
CASSLARDHQWYF
>-|TRBJ1-5|TRBV20-1|-
TGCAGTGCCCCCCGAGGGGGTAATTGGGGGAGCAATCAGCCCCAGCATTTT
CSAPRGGNWGSNQPQHF
>-|TRBJ1-4|TRBV2|-
TGTGCCAGCAAAGCCGGACGGTATAATGAAAAACTGTTTTTT
CASKAGRYNEKLFF
>-|TRBJ1-5|TRBV20-1|-
TGCAGTGCTAGAGCCGGGACAAATAGCAATCAGCCCCAGCATTTT
CSARAGTNSNQPQHF
>many|TRBJ2-3|TRBV10-3|-
TGTGCCATCAGTGAGGCGGGAAGCACAGATACGCAGTATTTT
CAISEAGSTDTQYF
>-|TRBJ2-7|TRBV7-2|TRBD2
TGTGCCAGCAGCCCCCCGCCCTCGACTAGCGGGAGCTCCTACGAGCAGTACTTC
CASSPPPSTSGSSYEQYF
>few|TRBJ2-7|TRBV20-1|-
TGCAGTGCTAGACCCCGACAGGAGAGCTCCTACGAGCAGTACTTC
CSARPRQESSYEQYF
>few|TRBJ1-2|TRBV12-3/TRBV12-4|TRBD1
TGTGCCAGCAGTTCTCTCGCCCACAGGGGATATGGCTACACCTTC
CASSSLAHRGYGYTF
>few|TRBJ2-1|TRBV9|-
TGTGCCAGCAAGGGGGTAGCCTACAATGAGCAGTTCTTC
CASKGVAYNEQFF
>-|TRBJ2-2|TRBV9|TRBD2
TGTGCCAGCAGCGTAGCGGGGGGTGTGAACACCGGGGAGCTGTTTTTT
CASSVAGGVNTGELFF
>-|TRBJ2-1|TRBV3-1|-
TGTGCCAGCAGCCCAAACCTTGCGACTGGCGGGAACAATGAGCAGTTCTTC
CASSPNLATGGNNEQFF